This TCR beta chain was recovered during a study of blood T cell repertoires in COVID-19. About the research overall: From T cells, B-cell-depleted T cells, or PBMCs came the material, which was cDNA or gDNA.

Germline V lookup: CDR1 MDHEN, CDR2 SYDVKM. The CDR3 has 17 residues. With 3 bases removed from V and 0 bases from J, the gap between germline ends came to 18 bases. Authors' methods: The assay estimated nucleated cells by amplifying reference gene primers. The data were produced by immunoSEQ multiplex PCR, yet TCRdb's version contains in-frame clones alone and is incomplete. V and J calls plus clone size are reproduced from that table; the DNA served to infer D and trimming. The table records approximately 200,000 clones, roughly 82% of them present only once. In assigning cohorts, the study relied on participant-reported clinical history. Cohort 3 recovery required two negative PCRs, clearance, or symptom resolution.

The source of this sequence is a man between 40 and 49 years old who had recovered from COVID-19. The chain recombines TRBV28 with TRBJ2-7; TRBD2 might be the D (5 bases). The source material was PBMCs or T cells enriched from blood (not recorded which). The CDR3 sequence is CASSFSGGASSSYEQYF. The CDR3, as DNA: TGTGCCAGCAGTTTCTCCGGAGGAGCGTCGAGCTCCTACGAGCAGTACTTC. Full variable domain (remainder filled in from reference TRBV28 and TRBJ2-7): DVKVTQSSRYLVKRTGEKVFLECVQDMDHENMFWYRQDPGLGLRLIYFSYDVKMKEKGDIPEGYSVSREKKERFSLILESASTNQTSMYLCASSFSGGASSSYEQYFGPGTRLTVT.